The 15 T cell receptor beta chains given below trace back to one sample, sequenced in a study of cytomegalovirus exposure and HLA in healthy donors. PCR primers comprised 60 Vbeta and 13 Jbeta primers. Only in-frame clones appear in the TCRdb table, and some are missing; sequencing was by immunoSEQ multiplex PCR. The data show more than 80,000 clones, about 75% seen once. The specimen sequenced was PBMCs. Receptors originate from a man between 35 and 55 years old in good health and CMV-seronegative.

V usage is TRBV5-1 and J usage is TRBJ2-2; TRBD2 aligns across 7 bases. In germline, CDR1 is SGHRS, CDR2 YFSETQ. The length of the CDR3 is 15 residues. Losses at the gene ends were 4 bases for V and 2 bases for J; bases not matched to a gene: 5. CDR3 in DNA: TGCGCCAGCAGCCCCCGGGGGGACAACACCGGGGAGCTGTTTTTT. It yields the protein CASSPRGDNTGELFF.

CDR3: CSVGERLGNTGELFF. The CDR3 coding sequence is TGCAGCGTTGGGGAGAGACTGGGAAACACCGGGGAGCTGTTTTTT. The V gene is TRBV29-1, the J gene TRBJ2-2, with TRBD2 as a possible D gene (5 bases). The CDR3 is made up of 15 amino acids. Trimming removed 4 bases at V and 2 bases at J, with 14 bases between. The germline CDR1 and CDR2 sequences are SQVTM and ANQGSEA.

This clone has a handful of counts. In the same sample, other DNA sequences code for this CDR3. The gene calls are TRBV6-4 and TRBJ2-6, with D hard to call. CDR1 is MRHNA, CDR2 SNTAGT, per germline. Trimming pared 0 bases from V and 1 base from J, leaving 4 bases between. CDR3 length equals 15 residues. The CDR3 DNA sequence: TGTGCCAGCAGTGACTCGAGGTCTGGGGCCAACGTCCTGACTTTC. This translates into CASSDSRSGANVLTF.

The chain recombines TRBV7-8 with TRBJ2-3; D ambiguous. CDR1 and CDR2 from the germline V gene are SGHVS and FQNEAQ. Trimming pared 3 bases from V and 2 bases from J, leaving 9 bases between. CDR3 length: 14 amino acids. The chain's CDR3 is CASSFLPYTDTQYF. CDR3 coding DNA: TGTGCCAGCAGCTTTTTACCCTACACAGATACGCAGTATTTT.

The V gene is TRBV11-2, the J gene TRBJ2-1, with 10 bases matching TRBD2. CDR3 length: 15 amino acids. Per germline, CDR1 SGHAT and CDR2 FQNNGV. J lost 6 bases, V lost 5 bases, and 7 bases had no gene match. In DNA, the CDR3 is TGTGCCAGCAGCGAAGGGGGACTAGCGATCAATGAGCAGTTCTTC. Encoded protein: CASSEGGLAINEQFF.

The chain links TRBV27 to TRBJ1-2, with D unclear. The length of the CDR3 is 16 residues. The germline gives CDR1 MNHEY, CDR2 SMNVEV (reference sequence). Trimming stripped 6 bases from V and 1 base from J, with 18 bases between. CDR3 sequence reads: CASRPRAENFNYGYTF. Here the CDR3 DNA reads TGTGCCAGCAGACCGCGGGCGGAGAACTTTAACTATGGCTACACCTTC.

The V call is TRBV7-8, the J call TRBJ1-5; possibly TRBD1 for D (6 bases). V lost 5 bases to trimming and J lost 7 bases, with 12 bases between them. This CDR3 is 13 amino acids long. Per germline, CDR1 SGHVS and CDR2 FQNEAQ. CDR3 amino acids: CASSPDRTQPQHF. The CDR3 DNA reads TGTGCCAGCAGCCCCGACAGGACGCAGCCCCAGCATTTT.

J is TRBJ1-5 and V is TRBV5-1; possible D gene TRBD1, 5 bases. V lost 0 bases to trimming and J lost 8 bases, with 12 bases between them. The length of the CDR3 is 14 residues. CDR1 and CDR2 from the germline V gene are SGHRS and YFSETQ. The CDR3 DNA reads TGCGCCAGCAGCTTGGGGGGGGATGGGGAGCCCCAGCATTTT. Translated: CASSLGGDGEPQHF.

This clone showed up just once. This chain uses TRBV11-2 with TRBJ2-3; D may be TRBD2 (7 bases). V lost 5 bases and J 6 bases, leaving 15 bases between the germline ends. The CDR3 is 14 residues long. Germline V gene lookup returns CDR1 SGHAT and CDR2 FQNNGV. The CDR3 reads CASSPGGPLDTQYF. CDR3 DNA sequence: TGTGCCAGCAGCCCGGGGGGCCCTCTGGATACGCAGTATTTT.

This chain connects TRBV5-1 to TRBJ2-3; 8 bases are shared with TRBD2. The CDR3 extends over 16 amino acids. Germline CDR1 and CDR2: SGHRS and YFSETQ. The junction had 9 bases not matched to a gene; V was cut back by 4 bases and J by 2 bases. CDR3 in amino acids: CASSRTLSGATDTQYF. CDR3 sequence (DNA): TGCGCCAGCAGCAGAACCCTTAGCGGGGCCACAGATACGCAGTATTTT.

V is TRBV5-4 and J is TRBJ2-3; 10 bases match TRBD2. Germline V gene data show CDR1 as SGHNT and CDR2 as YYREEE (reference sequence). V lost 2 bases to trimming and J lost 1 base; unmatched junction nucleotides: 7. The CDR3 is made up of 17 amino acids. The CDR3 DNA sequence: TGTGCCAGCAGCTTCCGGATAGCGGGGGGCGGCACAGATACGCAGTATTTT. Its translation: CASSFRIAGGGTDTQYF.

This clone has only one observation. The chain recombines TRBV7-2 with TRBJ2-7, with no clear D. Germline lookup yields CDR1 SGHTA and CDR2 FQGNSA. V was pared by 2 bases and J by 0 bases, with 11 bases between. The CDR3 extends over 15 amino acids. The CDR3 DNA is TGTGCCAGCAGCTTACAGCGTCTGAGCTCCTACGAGCAGTACTTC. This translates into CASSLQRLSSYEQYF.

J is TRBJ1-6 and V is TRBV4-2; D is undetermined. V was cut by 0 bases and J by 9 bases, with 9 bases left in between. The CDR3 spans 14 residues. In germline, CDR1 is LGHNA, CDR2 YNFKEQ. The CDR3 sequence: CASSQDRKPSPLHF. As DNA, the CDR3 is TGTGCCAGCAGCCAAGATAGAAAGCCTTCACCCCTCCACTTT.

This clone has more than one count but fewer than ten. The V and J genes are TRBV9 and TRBJ2-3; tentatively, D is TRBD2 (5 bases). The CDR3 has 15 amino acids. CDR1 is SGDLS and CDR2 is YYNGEE in the germline V gene. Trimming pared 2 bases from V and 0 bases from J, leaving 10 bases between. CDR3 DNA sequence: TGTGCCAGCAGCGTTCGCGGGCGTAGCACAGATACGCAGTATTTT. Translated, it gives CASSVRGRSTDTQYF. Supplemented by reference TRBV9 and TRBJ2-3, the full variable domain reads DSGVTQTPKHLITATGQRVTLRCSPRSGDLSVYWYQQSLDQGLQFLIQYYNGEERAKGNILERFSAQQFPDLHSELNLSSLELGDSALYFCASSVRGRSTDTQYFGPGTRLTVL.

The chain combines TRBV7-2 with TRBJ2-5, with a tentative D call TRBD2 (6 bases). Germline V gene sequence: CDR1 SGHTA, CDR2 FQGNSA. V was pared by 2 bases and J by 1 base, with 23 bases between. This CDR3 region has 19 residues. The CDR3 DNA follows: TGTGCCAGCAGCTTATCCGGGACTGTCGGGTATTGGGGCCAAGAGACCCAGTACTTC. Amino acids: CASSLSGTVGYWGQETQYF. Together with reference TRBV7-2 and TRBJ2-5, the CDR3 gives the full variable domain: GAGVSQSPSNKVTEKGKDVELRCDPISGHTALYWYRQSLGQGLEFLIYFQGNSAPDKSGLPSDRFSAERTGGSVSTLTIQRTQQEDSAVYLCASSLSGTVGYWGQETQYFGPGTRLLVL.